Given below is one T cell receptor beta chain in context. Its antigen remains unidentified. Amplification used 60 Vbeta primers and 13 Jbeta primers. Produced via immunoSEQ multiplex PCR; TCRdb's table is partial and in-frame only. The data contain 150,000 to 200,000 clones, around four fifths of them seen just once; the ten biggest clones take up roughly 1.1%. The data were taken from a study of cytomegalovirus exposure and HLA in healthy donors. General study results and limits: Reportedly, TCR beta sequences accurately predicted HLA-A and HLA-B alleles in most subjects. Within a later analysis, the majority of CMV-associated TCR beta chains appeared HLA-restricted. Owing to their indistinguishability, certain V segments, notably TRBV6-2 and TRBV6-3, were excluded. Prior analysis indicated that the majority of TCR beta V segments exhibited productivity approximately 90% or approximately 30% of the time.

V gave up 5 bases and J gave up 0 bases, with 11 bases separating them. The germline gives CDR1 SGHTA, CDR2 FQGTGA. This CDR3 is 15 amino acids long. This clonotype was obtained from a woman in her thirties or forties in good health and CMV-seronegative. The chain has TRBV7-3 and TRBJ2-1, with D perhaps matching TRBD1 (5 bases). The sequenced material came from PBMCs. The chain's CDR3 is CASSHTGGSYNEQFF. CDR3 bases: TGTGCCAGCAGCCACACAGGTGGCTCCTACAATGAGCAGTTCTTC.